The T cell receptor (beta chain) described here comes from a study of cytomegalovirus exposure and HLA in healthy donors. Study results and caveats: V- and J-gene trimming of TCR beta was linked (in a later analysis) to a missense DCLRE1C variant. The study put 150 to 200 TCR beta chains on its list as cytomegalovirus-associated. An analysis done earlier found most TCR beta V segments productive about 87% or about 30% of the time.

The primer mix had 60 Vbeta and 13 Jbeta primers. This table comes from immunoSEQ multiplex PCR, and its TCRdb copy is limited to in-frame clones, with some not included. The profile shows 95,000 to 150,000 clones, about 80% of them singletons. V was pared by 8 bases and J by 1 base, with 15 bases between. The CDR3 is made up of 14 amino acids. CDR1 and CDR2 (germline): MDHEN, SYDVKM. Concerning this clone itself: Its antigen is as yet unknown.

Specimen: PBMCs. The rearrangement links TRBV28 to TRBJ2-7; no reliable D call. This clonotype was sampled from a man in his fifties or sixties in good health and CMV-seropositive. CDR3 DNA sequence: TGTGCCAGCCAAACCCTAGGCAAGTCCTACGAGCAGTACTTC. As protein: CASQTLGKSYEQYF.